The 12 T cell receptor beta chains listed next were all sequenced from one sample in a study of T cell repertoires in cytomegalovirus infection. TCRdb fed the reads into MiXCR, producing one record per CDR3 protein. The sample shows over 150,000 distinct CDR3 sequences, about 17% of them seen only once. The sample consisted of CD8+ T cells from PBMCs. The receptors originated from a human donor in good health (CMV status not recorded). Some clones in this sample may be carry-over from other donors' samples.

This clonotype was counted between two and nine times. The CDR3 spells CASSPIGPGEYEQYF. In DNA form, the CDR3 reads TGTGCCAGCAGCCCCATAGGGCCCGGGGAGTACGAGCAGTACTTC. The rearrangement uses TRBV7-2 and TRBJ2-7; D is possibly TRBD2 (5 bases). This CDR3 is built from 15 residues. The germline V gene has CDR1 SGHTA and CDR2 FQGNSA. V dropped 5 bases and J dropped 4 bases, with 18 bases sitting between them.

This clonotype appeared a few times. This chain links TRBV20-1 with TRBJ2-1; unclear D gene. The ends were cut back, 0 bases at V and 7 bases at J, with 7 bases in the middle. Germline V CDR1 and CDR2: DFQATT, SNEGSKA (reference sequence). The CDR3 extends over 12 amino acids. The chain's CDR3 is CSARDIRNEQFF. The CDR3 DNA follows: TGCAGTGCTAGAGATATTAGGAATGAGCAGTTCTTC.

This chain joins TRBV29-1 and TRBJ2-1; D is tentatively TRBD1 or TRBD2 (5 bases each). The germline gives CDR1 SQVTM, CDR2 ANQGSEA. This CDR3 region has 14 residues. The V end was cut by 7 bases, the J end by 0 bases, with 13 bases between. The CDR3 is CSAEGESSYNEQFF. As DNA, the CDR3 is TGCAGCGCGGAAGGGGAGAGCTCCTACAATGAGCAGTTCTTC.

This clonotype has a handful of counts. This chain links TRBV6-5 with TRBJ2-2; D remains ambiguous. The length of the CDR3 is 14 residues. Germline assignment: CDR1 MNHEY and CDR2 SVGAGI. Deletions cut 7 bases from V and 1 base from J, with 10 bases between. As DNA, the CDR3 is TGTGCCAGCATGGTCGAAAGGAACACCGGGGAGCTGTTTTTT. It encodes CASMVERNTGELFF.

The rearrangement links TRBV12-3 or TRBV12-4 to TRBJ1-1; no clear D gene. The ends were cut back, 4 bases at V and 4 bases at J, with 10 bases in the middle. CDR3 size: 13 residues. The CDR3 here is CASSSGPTTEAFF. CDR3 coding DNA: TGTGCCAGCAGTTCTGGACCCACCACTGAAGCTTTCTTT.

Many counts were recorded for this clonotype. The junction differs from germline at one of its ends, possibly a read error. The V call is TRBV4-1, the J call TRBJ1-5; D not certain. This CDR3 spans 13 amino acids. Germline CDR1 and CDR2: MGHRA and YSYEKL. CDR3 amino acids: CASSQGSNQPQHF. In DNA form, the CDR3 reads TGCGCCAGCAGTCAAGGAAGCAATCAGCCCCAGCATTTT.

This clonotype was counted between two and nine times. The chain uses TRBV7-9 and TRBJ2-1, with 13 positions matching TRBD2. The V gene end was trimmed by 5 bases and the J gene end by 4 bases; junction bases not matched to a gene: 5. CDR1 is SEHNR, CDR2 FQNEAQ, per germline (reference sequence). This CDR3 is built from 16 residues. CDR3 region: CASSMRLAGGYNEQFF. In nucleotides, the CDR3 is TGTGCCAGCAGCATGAGACTAGCGGGGGGTTACAATGAGCAGTTCTTC.

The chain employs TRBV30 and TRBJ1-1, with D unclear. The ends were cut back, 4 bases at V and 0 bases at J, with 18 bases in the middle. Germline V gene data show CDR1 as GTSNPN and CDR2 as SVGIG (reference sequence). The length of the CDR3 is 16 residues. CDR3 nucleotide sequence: TGTGCCTGGATGCGTGTGGGGATACAAATGAACACTGAAGCTTTCTTT. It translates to CAWMRVGIQMNTEAFF.

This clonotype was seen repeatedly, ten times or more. The CDR3 region has the DNA TGTGCCAGCAGTATTGAGCGGGGGGGTCAGTCCTACAATGAGCAGTTCTTC. Its translation is CASSIERGGQSYNEQFF. V is TRBV12-3 or TRBV12-4 and J is TRBJ2-1; 10 bases fit TRBD2. CDR3 size: 17 residues. The junction had 8 bases not matched to a gene; V was cut back by 5 bases and J by 1 base.

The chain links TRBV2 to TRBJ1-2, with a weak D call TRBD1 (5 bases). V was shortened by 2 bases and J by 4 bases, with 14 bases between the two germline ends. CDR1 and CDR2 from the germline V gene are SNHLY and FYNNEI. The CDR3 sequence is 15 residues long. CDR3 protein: CASSENDRDLYGYTF. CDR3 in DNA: TGTGCCAGCAGTGAAAACGATAGGGACCTCTATGGCTACACCTTC. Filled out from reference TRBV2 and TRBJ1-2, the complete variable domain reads EPEVTQTPSHQVTQMGQEVILRCVPISNHLYFYWYRQILGQKVEFLVSFYNNEISEKSEIFDDQFSVERPDGSNFTLKIRSTKLEDSAMYFCASSENDRDLYGYTFGSGTRLTVV.

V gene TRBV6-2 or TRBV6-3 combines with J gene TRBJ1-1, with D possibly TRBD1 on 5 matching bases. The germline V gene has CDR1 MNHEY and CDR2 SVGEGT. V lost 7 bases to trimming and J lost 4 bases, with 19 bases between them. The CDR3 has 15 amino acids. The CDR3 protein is CASNPGGSVGTEAFF. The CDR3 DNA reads TGTGCCAGCAATCCCGGGGGGAGTGTGGGCACTGAAGCTTTCTTT.

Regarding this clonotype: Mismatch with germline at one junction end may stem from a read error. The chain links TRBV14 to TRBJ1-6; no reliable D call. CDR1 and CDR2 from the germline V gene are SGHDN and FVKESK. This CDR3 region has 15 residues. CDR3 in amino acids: CASSQEFEYSSPLHF. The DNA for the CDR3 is TGTGCCAGCAGCCAAGAGTTCGAGTATAGTTCACCCCTCCACTTT.